Given below is one T cell receptor beta chain in context. Its antigen is unknown. Germline V gives CDR1 LNHDA, CDR2 SQIVND (reference sequence). The junction had 11 bases not matched to a gene; V was cut back by 5 bases and J by 9 bases. There are 15 residues in the CDR3. The data were obtained in a study of T cell responses to AZD1222 COVID-19 vaccine. Study-wide results and caveats: Only a handful of AZD1222 recipients, roughly 6 in all, had baseline seropositivity.

Profiling relied on immunoSEQ multiplex PCR, and the TCRdb table lists in-frame clones only, not all of them. The sample contains roughly 150,000 clones, around 92% of which appear only once. Material: peripheral blood, obtained on day 0 of AZD1222 vaccination. J is TRBJ2-1 and V is TRBV19, with 9 bases identical to TRBD2. The source is an adult in good health. The chain's CDR3 is CASSVGSGGVSEQFF. Written as DNA, the CDR3 is TGTGCCAGTAGTGTAGGTAGCGGGGGAGTCAGTGAGCAGTTCTTC.